Shown below are 18 T cell receptor beta chains from a single sample sequenced in a study of blood T cell repertoires in COVID-19. Method: immunoSEQ multiplex PCR; TCRdb's copy keeps in-frame clones and lacks some. The table records over 200,000 clones, around 80% of them present only once. Input material: peripheral blood. Receptors were obtained from an elderly woman with COVID-19, enrolled during active disease.

This chain joins TRBV6-5 and TRBJ1-1, with 7 bases lining up with TRBD1. Germline values: CDR1 MNHEY, CDR2 SVGAGI. The junction had 7 bases not matched to a gene; V was cut back by 4 bases and J by 5 bases. CDR3 length: 14 residues. CDR3 nucleotide sequence: TGTGCCAGCAGTTTAGGGGGCTTATGGACTGAAGCTTTCTTT. Encoded protein: CASSLGGLWTEAFF.

This clone was detected only once. The chain links TRBV6-5 to TRBJ2-7; D perhaps matches TRBD2 (5 bases). Germline V gene sequence: CDR1 MNHEY, CDR2 SVGAGI. Trimming pared 0 bases from V and 11 bases from J, leaving 14 bases between. CDR3 length equals 13 residues. The CDR3 sequence is CASSYSSQEGKYF. Written as DNA, the CDR3 is TGTGCCAGCAGTTACTCATCACAAGAGGGCAAGTACTTC.

The chain carries TRBV19 and TRBJ2-2; 8 bases match TRBD1. Germline lookup yields CDR1 LNHDA and CDR2 SQIVND (reference sequence). V trimming: 8 bases; J trimming: 4 bases; junction bases outside the gene matches: 6. The CDR3 has 14 residues. CDR3 in amino acids: CASYDRGATGELFF. The CDR3 DNA sequence: TGTGCCAGTTATGACAGGGGAGCCACCGGGGAGCTGTTTTTT.

The J gene is TRBJ1-2, the V gene TRBV2, with D hard to call. Trimming left V 4 bases short and J 6 bases short, with 12 bases between. CDR1 and CDR2 from the germline V gene are SNHLY and FYNNEI. The CDR3 totals 13 residues. In DNA form, the CDR3 reads TGTGCCAGCAGTGTTCTGGTGAGGAATGGCTACACCTTC. Protein product: CASSVLVRNGYTF.

This rearrangement joins TRBV9 to TRBJ2-2; 7 bases are a match to TRBD2. CDR3 length: 15 amino acids. The trim removed 5 bases at V and 8 bases at J, leaving 12 bases unmatched. Germline V gene sequence: CDR1 SGDLS, CDR2 YYNGEE. CDR3 sequence reads: CASSPSGVGVGELFF. DNA of the CDR3: TGTGCCAGCAGTCCCAGCGGGGTAGGGGTAGGGGAGCTGTTTTTT.

This clone was detected once. The chain has TRBV3-1 (or the pseudogene TRBV3-2) and TRBJ2-4; 8 bases map to TRBD1. Germline values: CDR1 LGHDT, CDR2 YNNKEL (reference sequence). V was pared by 4 bases and J by 13 bases, with 6 bases of the junction left unmatched. The CDR3 has 12 amino acids. The CDR3 here is CASSPQQGEQYF. The CDR3 DNA reads TGTGCCAGCAGCCCCCAACAGGGGGAACAGTACTTC.

This chain joins TRBV25-1 and TRBJ1-1, with D perhaps TRBD1 (5 bases). Trimming removed 6 bases from V and 0 bases from J, with 11 bases in between. Per germline, CDR1 MGHDK and CDR2 SYGVNS. This CDR3 has 14 residues. The CDR3 sequence: CASRETAMNTEAFF. Written as DNA, the CDR3 is TGTGCCAGCAGGGAGACAGCCATGAACACTGAAGCTTTCTTT.

V usage is TRBV6-1 and J usage is TRBJ1-5; possibly TRBD1 for D (6 bases). Germline V CDR1 and CDR2: MNHNS, SASEGT. V was clipped by 2 bases and J by 4 bases, with 9 bases between them. This CDR3 contains 14 residues. The CDR3 is CASSELQGNQPQHF. For the CDR3, the DNA is TGTGCCAGCAGTGAACTACAGGGAAATCAGCCCCAGCATTTT.

The V call is TRBV3-1 (or the pseudogene TRBV3-2), the J call TRBJ2-5, with D possibly TRBD2 on 5 matching bases. Trimming took off 4 bases at V and 5 bases at J, with 11 bases between the two ends. Germline CDR1 LGHDT, CDR2 YNNKEL (reference sequence). The CDR3 is 13 amino acids. CDR3 loop: CASSPRGLETQYF. The CDR3 nucleotides read TGTGCCAGCAGCCCCCGAGGGCTGGAGACCCAGTACTTC.

The chain couples TRBV7-9 to TRBJ2-7; 16 positions agree with TRBD2. Germline CDR1 SEHNR, CDR2 FQNEAQ (reference sequence). Trimming removed 5 bases from V and 2 bases from J; junction bases left unmatched: 3. This CDR3 has 16 amino acids. As DNA, the CDR3 is TGTGCCAGCAGCAAAGGGACTAGCGGGAGGGCCTACGAGCAGTACTTC. Translating gives CASSKGTSGRAYEQYF.

This clone occurred once. V usage is TRBV6-1 and J usage is TRBJ2-6; TRBD1 aligns across 8 bases. The junction had 7 bases not matched to a gene; V was cut back by 0 bases and J by 0 bases. Germline values: CDR1 MNHNS, CDR2 SASEGT. There are 19 residues in the CDR3. As DNA, the CDR3 is TGTGCCAGCAGTGAAGCGGCCGGGACAGGCGCCTCTGGGGCCAACGTCCTGACTTTC. Its protein is CASSEAAGTGASGANVLTF.

V and J are TRBV5-6 and TRBJ1-1; tentative D call: TRBD1 (5 bases). The germline CDR1 and CDR2 sequences are SGHDT and YYEEEE. CDR3 length: 18 residues. The V and J ends lost 4 bases and 4 bases respectively, with 26 bases between them. CDR3 sequence reads: CASSPGIGLGLGGTEAFF. Written as DNA, the CDR3 is TGTGCCAGCAGCCCAGGAATCGGGTTGGGTTTGGGGGGCACTGAAGCTTTCTTT.

The chain recombines TRBV21-1 with TRBJ1-6. TRBV21-1 is assigned pseudogene status. This CDR3 is 17 amino acids long. The CDR3 loop reads CASSPGDRPFYNSPLHF. In DNA, the CDR3 is TGTGCCAGCAGCCCGGGGGATAGACCCTTCTATAATTCACCCCTCCACTTT.

V usage is TRBV5-1 and J usage is TRBJ1-2; D uncertain. CDR3 length equals 14 residues. Trimming stripped 2 bases from V and 2 bases from J, with 10 bases between. Germline V gives CDR1 SGHRS, CDR2 YFSETQ. The CDR3 spells CASSLSRENYGYTF. In DNA form, the CDR3 reads TGCGCCAGCAGCTTATCCCGGGAAAACTATGGCTACACCTTC.

J is TRBJ2-1 and V is TRBV2; D may be TRBD2 (5 bases). The CDR3 is made up of 14 amino acids. Deletions cut 3 bases from V and 5 bases from J, with 11 bases between. CDR1 SNHLY and CDR2 FYNNEI come from the germline V gene. The CDR3: CASSERVSDNEQFF. The CDR3 bases are TGTGCCAGCAGTGAGCGGGTTTCGGACAATGAGCAGTTCTTC.

This rearrangement joins TRBV6-5 to TRBJ2-1, with D maybe TRBD2 (5 bases). Germline CDR1 and CDR2: MNHEY and SVGAGI. Trimming removed 6 bases at V and 9 bases at J, with 15 bases between. The CDR3 spans 13 residues. The CDR3 DNA reads TGTGCCAGCAGCGATCCACTAGTCGCTGAGCAGTTCTTC. Translating gives CASSDPLVAEQFF.

V usage is TRBV6-5 and J usage is TRBJ1-2; possibly TRBD1 for D (5 bases). The CDR3 consists of 14 residues. CDR1 is MNHEY, CDR2 SVGAGI, per germline. Deletions cut 10 bases from V and 0 bases from J, with 15 bases between. The CDR3 nucleotides are TGTGCCACCCAGGGCCGTCCGACTAACTATGGCTACACCTTC. The encoded protein is CATQGRPTNYGYTF.

The J gene is TRBJ2-5, the V gene TRBV5-1; the match to TRBD1 covers 8 bases. V shed 4 bases and J 2 bases; nucleotides not matched to a gene: 7. The CDR3 extends over 15 amino acids. The V gene's germline CDR1 is SGHRS and CDR2 YFSETQ. CDR3 in DNA: TGCGCCAGCAGCGACGGGACAGGAACACAAGAGACCCAGTACTTC. Its protein product is CASSDGTGTQETQYF.